These 10 T cell receptor beta chains came from one sample sequenced in a study of blood T cell repertoires in COVID-19. TCRdb's copy holds only in-frame clones and misses some; the assay was immunoSEQ multiplex PCR. The table lists roughly 300,000 clones, more than 70% of them singletons. Material for sequencing was peripheral blood. These receptors all come from a woman aged 45 to 65 who had recovered from COVID-19.

The V call is TRBV28, the J call TRBJ2-7, with 11 bases aligning to TRBD1. CDR1 MDHEN and CDR2 SYDVKM come from the germline V gene. V lost 5 bases, J lost 3 bases, and 9 bases stayed unmatched. The CDR3 contains 16 residues. The CDR3 nucleotides read TGTGCCAGCAGTCCAGCCGGGACAGGGGGTTTCTACGAGCAGTACTTC. Amino acid sequence: CASSPAGTGGFYEQYF.

CDR3 loop: CASSLDRTNYGYTF. The CDR3 DNA follows: TGCGCCAGCAGCTTGGACAGGACCAACTATGGCTACACCTTC. The chain employs TRBV5-1 and TRBJ1-2; the D gene is possibly TRBD1 (5 bases). Trimming pared 0 bases from V and 2 bases from J, leaving 8 bases between. There are 14 residues in the CDR3. Germline values: CDR1 SGHRS, CDR2 YFSETQ.

V usage is TRBV18 and J usage is TRBJ2-7; 11 bases line up with TRBD2. In germline, CDR1 is KGHSH, CDR2 LQKENI. The CDR3 runs to 15 residues. Trimming removed 2 bases from V and 2 bases from J; junction bases left unmatched: 2. CDR3 region: CASSPGTSGPYEQYF. In nucleotides, the CDR3 is TGTGCCAGCTCACCAGGGACTAGCGGACCCTACGAGCAGTACTTC.

The chain combines TRBV5-1 with TRBJ1-6, with D uncertain. Germline V gene sequence: CDR1 SGHRS, CDR2 YFSETQ. Trimming stripped 3 bases from V and 7 bases from J, with 17 bases between. The CDR3 contains 16 residues. The CDR3, as DNA: TGCGCCAGCAGCTCGGATGGTTCGACACTCAATTCACCCCTCCACTTT. It specifies CASSSDGSTLNSPLHF. Full variable domain (missing parts from reference TRBV5-1 and TRBJ1-6): KAGVTQTPRYLIKTRGQQVTLSCSPISGHRSVSWYQQTPGQGLQFLFEYFSETQRNKGNFPGRFSGRQFSNSRSEMNVSTLELGDSALYLCASSSDGSTLNSPLHFGNGTRLTVT.

The chain joins TRBV10-3 to TRBJ2-7; 12 nucleotides align to TRBD1. Germline CDR1 reads ENHRY; CDR2 reads SYGVKD. J gave up 7 bases and V 9 bases, and 7 bases lay outside the gene matches. CDR3 size: 13 residues. Here the CDR3 reads CAIQWDRGLEQYF. CDR3 nucleotides: TGTGCCATACAGTGGGACAGGGGGCTTGAGCAGTACTTC.

CDR3 in DNA: TGTGCCAGCAGCCAAGGAGAGACAGGGCGGTCTAGTCTACAGCCCCAGCATTTT. This encodes CASSQGETGRSSLQPQHF. The chain combines TRBV4-2 with TRBJ1-5; 7 nucleotides match TRBD1. CDR3 length equals 18 residues. The germline V gene has CDR1 LGHNA and CDR2 YNFKEQ. V lost 1 base, J lost 7 bases, and 16 bases stayed unmatched.

The V and J genes are TRBV29-1 and TRBJ1-1; D unclear. The V gene's germline CDR1 is SQVTM and CDR2 ANQGSEA. The CDR3 loop spans 11 amino acids. The DNA for the CDR3 is TGCCTCGGTGGTTTCGACACTGAAGCTTTCTTT. Translated, it gives CLGGFDTEAFF. The variable domain in full, completed from reference TRBV29-1 and TRBJ1-1, reads SAVISQKPSRDICQRGTSLTIQCQVDSQVTMMFWYRQQPGQSLTLIATANQGSEATYESGFVIDKFPISRPNLTFSTLTVSNMSPEDSSIYLCLGGFDTEAFFGQGTRLTVV.

The chain uses TRBV6-5 and TRBJ2-2; TRBD2 is a possible D gene (5 bases). The CDR3 totals 15 residues. Germline V CDR1 and CDR2: MNHEY, SVGAGI. With 1 base removed from V and 5 bases from J, the gap between germline ends came to 11 bases. CDR3 nucleotides: TGTGCCAGCAGTTACTTCCGGGGAAGGACCGGGGAGCTGTTTTTT. Translated: CASSYFRGRTGELFF.

The CDR3 nucleotides read TGTGCCAGCAGCGCGCCCGGGACAGTGAACACTGAAGCTTTCTTT. This sequence encodes CASSAPGTVNTEAFF. J is TRBJ1-1 and V is TRBV7-2, with 7 bases matching TRBD1. Germline CDR1 and CDR2: SGHTA and FQGNSA. The CDR3 loop spans 15 amino acids. After removal of 5 bases from V and 0 bases from J, the junction contained 6 bases not matched to a gene.

This clone was seen once. The rearrangement links TRBV29-1 to TRBJ1-2; D unresolved. V lost 4 bases and J 1 base, leaving 7 bases between the germline ends. The CDR3 runs to 12 residues. Germline CDR1 SQVTM, CDR2 ANQGSEA. CDR3 protein: CSVGTYNYGYTF. The DNA for the CDR3 is TGCAGCGTTGGTACCTATAACTATGGCTACACCTTC.